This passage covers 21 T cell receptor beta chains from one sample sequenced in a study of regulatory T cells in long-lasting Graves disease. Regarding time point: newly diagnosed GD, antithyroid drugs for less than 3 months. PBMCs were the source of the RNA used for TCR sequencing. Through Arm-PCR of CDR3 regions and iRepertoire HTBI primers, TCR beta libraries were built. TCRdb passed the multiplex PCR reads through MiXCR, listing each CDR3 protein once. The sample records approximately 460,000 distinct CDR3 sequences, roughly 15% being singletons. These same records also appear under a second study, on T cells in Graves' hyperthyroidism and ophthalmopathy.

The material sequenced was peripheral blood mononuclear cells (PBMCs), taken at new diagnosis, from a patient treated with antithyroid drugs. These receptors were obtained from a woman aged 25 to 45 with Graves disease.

The CDR3 DNA reads TGTGCCAGCAGCGTAGTAGGGGGGCCGTACAATGAGCAGTTCTTC. It is translated as CASSVVGGPYNEQFF. The chain combines TRBV9 with TRBJ2-1; possibly TRBD1 or TRBD2 for D (6 bases each). V lost 0 bases and J 4 bases, leaving 11 bases between the germline ends. The CDR3 is 15 residues long. Germline V lookup: CDR1 SGDLS, CDR2 YYNGEE.

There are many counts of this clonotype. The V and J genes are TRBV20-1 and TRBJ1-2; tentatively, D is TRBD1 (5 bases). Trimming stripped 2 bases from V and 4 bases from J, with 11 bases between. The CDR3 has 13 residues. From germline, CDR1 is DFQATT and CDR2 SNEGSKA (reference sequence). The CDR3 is CSARFETVYGYTF. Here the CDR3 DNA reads TGCAGTGCTAGATTTGAGACAGTCTATGGCTACACCTTC.

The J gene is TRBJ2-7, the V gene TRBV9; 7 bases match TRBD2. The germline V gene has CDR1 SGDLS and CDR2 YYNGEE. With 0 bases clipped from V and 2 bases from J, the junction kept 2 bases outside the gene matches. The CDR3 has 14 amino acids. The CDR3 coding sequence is TGTGCCAGCAGCGTAGGCGGGAGCCCCTACGAGCAGTACTTC. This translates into CASSVGGSPYEQYF.

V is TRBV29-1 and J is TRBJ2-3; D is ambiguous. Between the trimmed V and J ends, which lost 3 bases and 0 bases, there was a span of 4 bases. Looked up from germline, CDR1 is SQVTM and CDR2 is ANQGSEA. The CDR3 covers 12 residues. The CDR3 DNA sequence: TGCAGCGTTGAGGCAAGCACAGATACGCAGTATTTT. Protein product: CSVEASTDTQYF.

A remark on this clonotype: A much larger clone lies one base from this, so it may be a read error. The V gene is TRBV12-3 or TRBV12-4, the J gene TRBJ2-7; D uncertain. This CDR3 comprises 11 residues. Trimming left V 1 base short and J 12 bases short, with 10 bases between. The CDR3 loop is CASSLGTQSYF. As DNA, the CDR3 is TGTGCCAGCAGTTTAGGGACCCAATCGTACTTC.

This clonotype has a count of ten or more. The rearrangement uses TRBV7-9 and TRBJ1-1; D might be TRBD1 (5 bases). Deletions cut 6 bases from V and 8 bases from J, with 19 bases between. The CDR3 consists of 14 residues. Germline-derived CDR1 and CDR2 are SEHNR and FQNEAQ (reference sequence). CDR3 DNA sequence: TGTGCCAGCAGTTACTCGGGGGGTCTAAAGGAAGCTTTCTTT. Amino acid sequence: CASSYSGGLKEAFF.

CDR3 coding DNA: TGTGCCAGCAGTTCTCCTAGCGGGAGTAAGGGTGAGCAGTTCTTC. Its protein is CASSSPSGSKGEQFF. The chain employs TRBV12-3 or TRBV12-4 and TRBJ2-1; 10 nucleotides line up with TRBD2. The CDR3 extends over 15 amino acids. The junction had 9 bases not matched to a gene; V was cut back by 4 bases and J by 9 bases.

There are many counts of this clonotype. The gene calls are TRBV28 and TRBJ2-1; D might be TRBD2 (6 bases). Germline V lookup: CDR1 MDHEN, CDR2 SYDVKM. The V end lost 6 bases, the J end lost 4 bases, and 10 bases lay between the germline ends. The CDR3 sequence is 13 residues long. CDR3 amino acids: CASSAGTYNEQFF. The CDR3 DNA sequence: TGTGCCAGCAGCGCAGGGACTTACAATGAGCAGTTCTTC.

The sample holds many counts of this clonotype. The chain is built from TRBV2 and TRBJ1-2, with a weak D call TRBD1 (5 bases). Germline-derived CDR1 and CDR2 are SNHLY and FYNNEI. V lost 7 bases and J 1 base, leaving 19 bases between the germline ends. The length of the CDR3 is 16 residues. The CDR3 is CASIEGTVAFNYGYTF. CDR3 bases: TGTGCCAGCATTGAGGGGACCGTAGCATTTAACTATGGCTACACCTTC.

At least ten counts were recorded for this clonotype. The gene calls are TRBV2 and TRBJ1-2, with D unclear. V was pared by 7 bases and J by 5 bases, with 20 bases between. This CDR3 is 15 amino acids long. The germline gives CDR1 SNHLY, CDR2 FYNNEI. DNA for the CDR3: TGTGCCAGCAAGACCGAAGGATCTGTTGTATATGGCTACACCTTC. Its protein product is CASKTEGSVVYGYTF.

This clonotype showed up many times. DNA of the CDR3: TGTGCCAGCTCACCCCCGGGACCGAACAATAATTCACCCCTCCACTTT. Its translation: CASSPPGPNNNSPLHF. The chain employs TRBV18 and TRBJ1-6, with D tentatively TRBD1 (5 bases). This CDR3 has 16 amino acids. The V end was cut by 3 bases, the J end by 5 bases, with 14 bases between. From germline, CDR1 is KGHSH and CDR2 LQKENI.

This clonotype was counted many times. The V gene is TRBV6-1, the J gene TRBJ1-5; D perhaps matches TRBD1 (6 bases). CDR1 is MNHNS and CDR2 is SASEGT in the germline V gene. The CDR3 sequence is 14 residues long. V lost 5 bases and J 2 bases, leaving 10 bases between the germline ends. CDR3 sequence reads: CASSRGAGNQPQHF. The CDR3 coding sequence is TGTGCCAGCAGTCGGGGGGCGGGCAATCAGCCCCAGCATTTT.

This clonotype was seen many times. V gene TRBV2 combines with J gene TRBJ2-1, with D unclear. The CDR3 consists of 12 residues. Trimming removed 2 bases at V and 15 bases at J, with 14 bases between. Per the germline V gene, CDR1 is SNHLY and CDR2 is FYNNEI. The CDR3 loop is CASSEIEVRRFF. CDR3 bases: TGTGCCAGCAGTGAAATTGAGGTGAGGCGGTTCTTC.

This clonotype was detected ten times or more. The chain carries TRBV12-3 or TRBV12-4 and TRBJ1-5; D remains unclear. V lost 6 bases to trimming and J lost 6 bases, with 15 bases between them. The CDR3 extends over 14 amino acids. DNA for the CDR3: TGTGCCAGCAGCCCTAACAGCCCCCGTCAGCCCCAGCATTTT. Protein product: CASSPNSPRQPQHF.

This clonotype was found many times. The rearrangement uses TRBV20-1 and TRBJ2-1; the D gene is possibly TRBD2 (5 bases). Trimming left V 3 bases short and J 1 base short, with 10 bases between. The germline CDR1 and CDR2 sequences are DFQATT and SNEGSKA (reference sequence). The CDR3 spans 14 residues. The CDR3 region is CSARDSSSYNEQFF. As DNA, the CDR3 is TGCAGTGCTAGGGACTCCAGTTCCTACAATGAGCAGTTCTTC.

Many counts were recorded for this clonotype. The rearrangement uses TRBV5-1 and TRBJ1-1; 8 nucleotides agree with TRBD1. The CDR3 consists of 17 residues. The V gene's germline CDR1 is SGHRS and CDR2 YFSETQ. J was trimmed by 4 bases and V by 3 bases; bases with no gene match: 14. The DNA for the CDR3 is TGCGCCAGCAGCTCCGCCTTATACGCAGGGGGCGTCACTGAAGCTTTCTTT. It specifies CASSSALYAGGVTEAFF.

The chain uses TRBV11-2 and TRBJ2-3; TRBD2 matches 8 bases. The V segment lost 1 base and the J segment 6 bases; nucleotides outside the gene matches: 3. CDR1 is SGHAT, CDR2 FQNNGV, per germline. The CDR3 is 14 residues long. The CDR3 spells CASSLGPGGDTQYF. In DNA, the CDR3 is TGTGCCAGCAGCTTAGGTCCGGGGGGGGATACGCAGTATTTT.

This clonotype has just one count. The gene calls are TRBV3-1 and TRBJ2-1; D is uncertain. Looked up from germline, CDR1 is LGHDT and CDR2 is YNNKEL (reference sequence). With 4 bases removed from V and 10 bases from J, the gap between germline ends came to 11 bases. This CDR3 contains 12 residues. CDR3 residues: CASSPLAREQFF. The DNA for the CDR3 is TGTGCCAGCAGCCCCTTGGCCCGAGAGCAGTTCTTC.

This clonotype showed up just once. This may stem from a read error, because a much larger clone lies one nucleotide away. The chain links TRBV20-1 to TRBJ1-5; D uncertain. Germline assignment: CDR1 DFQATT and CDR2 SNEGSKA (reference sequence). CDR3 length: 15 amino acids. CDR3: CSARGTHSGNQPPHF. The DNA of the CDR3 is TGCAGTGCTAGAGGTACCCATTCGGGCAATCAGCCCCCGCATTTT.

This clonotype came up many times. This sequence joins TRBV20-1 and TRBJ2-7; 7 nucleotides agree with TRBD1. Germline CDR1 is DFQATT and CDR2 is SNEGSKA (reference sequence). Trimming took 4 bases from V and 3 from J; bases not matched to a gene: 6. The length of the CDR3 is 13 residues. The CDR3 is CSATDGQVYEQYF. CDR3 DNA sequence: TGCAGTGCTACAGATGGACAGGTCTACGAGCAGTACTTC.

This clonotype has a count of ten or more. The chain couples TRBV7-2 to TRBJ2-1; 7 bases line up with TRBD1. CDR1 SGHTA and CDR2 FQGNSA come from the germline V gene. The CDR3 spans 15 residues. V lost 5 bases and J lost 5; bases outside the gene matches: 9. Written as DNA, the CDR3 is TGTGCCAGCAGCCGAACGGGACAGCCCAACAATGAGCAGTTCTTC. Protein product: CASSRTGQPNNEQFF.